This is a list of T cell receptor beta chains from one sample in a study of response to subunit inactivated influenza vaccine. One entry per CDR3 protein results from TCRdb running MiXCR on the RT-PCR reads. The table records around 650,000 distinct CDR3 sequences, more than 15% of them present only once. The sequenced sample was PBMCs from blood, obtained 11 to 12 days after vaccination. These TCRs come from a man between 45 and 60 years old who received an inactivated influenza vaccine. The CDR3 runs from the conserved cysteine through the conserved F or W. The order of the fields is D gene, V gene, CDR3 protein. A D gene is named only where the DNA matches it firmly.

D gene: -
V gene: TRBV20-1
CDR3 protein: CSANYGGRSLVPGELFF

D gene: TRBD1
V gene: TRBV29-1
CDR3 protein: CSVVGVRGYTGELFF

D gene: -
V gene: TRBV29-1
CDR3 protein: CSVGGLALDTQYF

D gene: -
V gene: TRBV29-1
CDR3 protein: CSVWEWEGSKTQYF

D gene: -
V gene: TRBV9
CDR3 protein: CASSVVGTPYNEQFF

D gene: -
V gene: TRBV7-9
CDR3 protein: CASSLAWVDTGELFF

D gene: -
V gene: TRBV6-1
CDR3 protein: CASTLTSSGNTIYF

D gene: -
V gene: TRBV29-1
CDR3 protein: CSVIKGLGETQYF

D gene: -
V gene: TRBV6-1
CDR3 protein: CASSAQVRYGYTF

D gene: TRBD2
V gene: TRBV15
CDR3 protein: CATSRDFQRGAYEQYF

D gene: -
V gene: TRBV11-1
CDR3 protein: CASSLALAAGGHQETQYF

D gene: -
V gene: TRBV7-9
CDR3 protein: CAREEGNEQFF

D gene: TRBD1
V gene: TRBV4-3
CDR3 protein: CASSQEGRGFYNEQFF

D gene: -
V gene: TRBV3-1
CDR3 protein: CASSSSSGSTDTQYF

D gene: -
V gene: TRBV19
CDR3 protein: CASSMQSGAEQFF

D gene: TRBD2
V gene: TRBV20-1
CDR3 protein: CSAKGTSNTGELFF

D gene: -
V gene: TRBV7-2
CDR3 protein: CASTIQGNTGELFF

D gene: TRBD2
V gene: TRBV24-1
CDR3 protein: CATSDLAGRRVYF

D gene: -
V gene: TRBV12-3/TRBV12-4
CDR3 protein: CASSLDNVNTEAFF

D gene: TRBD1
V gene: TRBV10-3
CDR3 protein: CANRQGLNEKLFF

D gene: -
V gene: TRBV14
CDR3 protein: CASSQDPRVFPSTDTQYF

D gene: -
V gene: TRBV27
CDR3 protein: CASTQGVSGANVLTF

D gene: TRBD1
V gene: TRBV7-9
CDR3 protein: CASSPGQGWDNEQFF

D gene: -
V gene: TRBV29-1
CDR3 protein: CSVEMPNREPQETQYF

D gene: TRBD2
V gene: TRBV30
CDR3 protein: CARRGSSDTQYF